This TCR beta chain was retrieved from a study of a mutant IDH1 vaccine in newly diagnosed glioma. Study summary: Vaccines were begun 4-6 weeks after radiotherapy alone, or with temozolomide cycles. Broader study findings: Most patients, around 94%, showed vaccine-induced immune responses.

This clone showed up just a few times. What it binds is not known. The time point: week 23, last vaccination. It was 300 ug of mutant IDH1 20-mer peptide that made up each vaccine dose, given with topical imiquimod. The donor cohort comprised cases of new WHO grade 3 or 4 IDH1-mutant, ATRX-lost astrocytoma. The assay was immunoSEQ multiplex PCR, and TCRdb's table has in-frame clones only and misses some. The sample has 26,000 or so clones; about four fifths are singletons. V was shortened by 8 bases and J by 2 bases, with 15 bases between the two germline ends. The CDR3 length is 14 residues. The V gene's germline CDR1 is SNHLY and CDR2 FYNNEI.

The sequence was collected from a woman aged 30 to 39 with glioma. Sequencing used PBMCs, obtained from a glioma patient whose treatment included an IDH1 peptide vaccine. The chain uses TRBV2 and TRBJ1-1; D is unclear. Here the CDR3 reads CASQTLDVNTEAFF. As DNA, the CDR3 is TGTGCCAGCCAAACCCTCGACGTCAACACTGAAGCTTTCTTT. Complete variable domain (other parts from reference TRBV2 and TRBJ1-1): EPEVTQTPSHQVTQMGQEVILRCVPISNHLYFYWYRQILGQKVEFLVSFYNNEISEKSEIFDDQFSVERPDGSNFTLKIRSTKLEDSAMYFCASQTLDVNTEAFFGQGTRLTVV.